The sequence of this TCR beta chain was determined in a study of identical twins. Study-level points and caveats: Models came in too low on out-of-frame TCR alpha sharing in monozygotic twins.

Healthy Caucasians made up all donors. In its sample, this clonotype was seen a few times. As yet, its antigen is unknown. Template switching added a universal primer site; cDNA carried unique molecular identifiers. TCRdb passed the 5' RACE reads through MiXCR, listing each CDR3 protein once. The table shows hundreds of thousands of distinct CDR3 sequences, with around 10% occurring only once. The V and J ends lost 4 bases and 2 bases respectively, with 17 bases between them. Germline lookup yields CDR1 SGHRS and CDR2 YFSETQ. This CDR3 has 16 residues. The receptor comes from a woman aged 18 to 35 in good health. The sequenced material came from memory (CD45RO+) T cells sorted from blood. The chain links TRBV5-1 to TRBJ2-3, with D possibly TRBD2 on 7 matching bases. CDR3 sequence (DNA): TGCGCCAGCAGCCCGGTGGGGGGGCTAGACACAGATACGCAGTATTTT. Protein: CASSPVGGLDTDTQYF. Drawing the rest from reference TRBV5-1 and TRBJ2-3, the complete variable domain is KAGVTQTPRYLIKTRGQQVTLSCSPISGHRSVSWYQQTPGQGLQFLFEYFSETQRNKGNFPGRFSGRQFSNSRSEMNVSTLELGDSALYLCASSPVGGLDTDTQYFGPGTRLTVL.